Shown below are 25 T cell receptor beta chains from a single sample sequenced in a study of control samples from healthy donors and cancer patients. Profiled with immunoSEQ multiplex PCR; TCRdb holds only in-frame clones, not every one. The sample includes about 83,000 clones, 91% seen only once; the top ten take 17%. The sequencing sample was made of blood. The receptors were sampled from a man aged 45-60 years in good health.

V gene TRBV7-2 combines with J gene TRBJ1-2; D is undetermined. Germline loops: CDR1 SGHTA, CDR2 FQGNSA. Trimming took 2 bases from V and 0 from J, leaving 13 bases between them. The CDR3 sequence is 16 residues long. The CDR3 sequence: CASSLFQDTANYGYTF. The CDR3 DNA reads TGTGCCAGCAGCTTATTTCAAGACACGGCTAACTATGGCTACACCTTC.

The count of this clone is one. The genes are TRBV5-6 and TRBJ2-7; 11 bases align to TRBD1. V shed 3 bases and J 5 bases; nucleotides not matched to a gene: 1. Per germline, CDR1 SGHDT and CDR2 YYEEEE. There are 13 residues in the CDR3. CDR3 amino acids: CASSWTGGNEQYF. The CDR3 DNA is TGTGCCAGCAGCTGGACAGGGGGCAACGAGCAGTACTTC.

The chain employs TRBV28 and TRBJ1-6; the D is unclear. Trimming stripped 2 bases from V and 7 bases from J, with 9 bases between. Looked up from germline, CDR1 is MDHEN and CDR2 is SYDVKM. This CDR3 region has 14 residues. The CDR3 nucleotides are TGTGCCAGCAGTTTAGGCCACCGAAATTCACCCCTCCACTTT. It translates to CASSLGHRNSPLHF.

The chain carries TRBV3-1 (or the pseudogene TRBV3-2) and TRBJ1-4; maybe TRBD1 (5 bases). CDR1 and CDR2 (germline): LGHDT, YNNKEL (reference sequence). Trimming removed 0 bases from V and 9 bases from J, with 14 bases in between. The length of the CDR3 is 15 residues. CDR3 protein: CASSQEGQVSKKLFF. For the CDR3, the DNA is TGTGCCAGCAGCCAAGAGGGGCAGGTCTCGAAAAAACTGTTTTTT.

The CDR3 DNA sequence: TGTGCCACCAGTGATTACGGGGGGGCGGGAGATACGCAGTATTTT. Its protein product is CATSDYGGAGDTQYF. The gene calls are TRBV24-1 and TRBJ2-3, with 8 bases identical to TRBD2. CDR1 is KGHDR, CDR2 SFDVKD, per germline. The CDR3 has 15 residues. Unmatched junction bases numbered 5, after V lost 2 bases and J lost 5 bases.

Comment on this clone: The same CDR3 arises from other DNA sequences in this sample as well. The CDR3 reads CASSPDRAYEQYF. The CDR3 nucleotides are TGTGCCAGCTCACCAGACAGGGCCTACGAGCAGTACTTC. The chain links TRBV18 to TRBJ2-7, with 7 positions matching TRBD1. This CDR3 has 13 amino acids. Losses at the gene ends were 2 bases for V and 2 bases for J; bases not matched to a gene: 0. Germline V gene sequence: CDR1 KGHSH, CDR2 LQKENI.

CDR3 in DNA: TGTGCCAGCAGTTCAATCGGGGGGGATGGCTACACCTTC. Amino acid sequence: CASSSIGGDGYTF. The V call is TRBV7-8, the J call TRBJ1-2; tentative D call: TRBD1 (5 bases). The CDR3 spans 13 residues. CDR1 and CDR2 from the germline V gene are SGHVS and FQNEAQ. Deletions cut 6 bases from V and 6 bases from J, with 14 bases between.

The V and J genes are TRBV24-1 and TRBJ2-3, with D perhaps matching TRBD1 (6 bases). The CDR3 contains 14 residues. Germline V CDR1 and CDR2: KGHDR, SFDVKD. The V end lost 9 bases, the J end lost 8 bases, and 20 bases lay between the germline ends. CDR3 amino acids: CATSRDTLRGTQYF. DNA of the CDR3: TGTGCCACCTCTCGGGACACCCTCCGGGGTACGCAGTATTTT.

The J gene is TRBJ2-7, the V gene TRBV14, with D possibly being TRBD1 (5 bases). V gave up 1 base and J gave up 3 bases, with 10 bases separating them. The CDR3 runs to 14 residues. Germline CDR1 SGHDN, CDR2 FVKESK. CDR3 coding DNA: TGTGCCAGCAGCCAAGGAACAGGCCGCTACGAGCAGTACTTC. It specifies CASSQGTGRYEQYF.

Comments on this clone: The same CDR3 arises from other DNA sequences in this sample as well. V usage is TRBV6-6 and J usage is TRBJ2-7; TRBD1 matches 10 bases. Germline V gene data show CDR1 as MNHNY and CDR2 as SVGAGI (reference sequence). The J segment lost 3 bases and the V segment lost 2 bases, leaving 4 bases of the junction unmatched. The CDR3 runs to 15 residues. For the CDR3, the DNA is TGTGCCAGCAGTTACCCCGGGACAGGGGACTACGAGCAGTACTTC. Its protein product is CASSYPGTGDYEQYF.

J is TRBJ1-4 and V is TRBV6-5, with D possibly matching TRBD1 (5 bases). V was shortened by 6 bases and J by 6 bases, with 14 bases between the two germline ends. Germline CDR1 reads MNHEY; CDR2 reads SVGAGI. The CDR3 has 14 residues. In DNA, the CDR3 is TGTGCCAGCAGAAGATCATGGGGGGATGAAAAACTGTTTTTT. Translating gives CASRRSWGDEKLFF.

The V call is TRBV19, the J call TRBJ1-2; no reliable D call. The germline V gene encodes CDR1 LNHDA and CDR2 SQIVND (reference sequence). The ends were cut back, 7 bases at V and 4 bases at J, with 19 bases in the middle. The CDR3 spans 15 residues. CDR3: CASTPRSGPAYGYTF. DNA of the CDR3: TGTGCCAGTACTCCGAGAAGCGGGCCGGCCTATGGCTACACCTTC.

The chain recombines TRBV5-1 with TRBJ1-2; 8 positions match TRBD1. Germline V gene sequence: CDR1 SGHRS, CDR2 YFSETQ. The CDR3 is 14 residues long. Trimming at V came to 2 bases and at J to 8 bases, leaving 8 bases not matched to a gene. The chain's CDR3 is CASSFSAGGEGYTF. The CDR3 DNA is TGCGCCAGCAGCTTTTCCGCAGGGGGCGAAGGCTACACCTTC. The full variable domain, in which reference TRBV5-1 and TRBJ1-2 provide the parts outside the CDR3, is KAGVTQTPRYLIKTRGQQVTLSCSPISGHRSVSWYQQTPGQGLQFLFEYFSETQRNKGNFPGRFSGRQFSNSRSEMNVSTLELGDSALYLCASSFSAGGEGYTFGSGTRLTVV.

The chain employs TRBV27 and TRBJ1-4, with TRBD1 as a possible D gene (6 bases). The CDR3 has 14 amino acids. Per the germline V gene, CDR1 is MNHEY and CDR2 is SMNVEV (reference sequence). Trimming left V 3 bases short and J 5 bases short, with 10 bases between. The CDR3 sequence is CASSFGQGNEKLFF. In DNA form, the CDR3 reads TGTGCCAGCAGTTTTGGTCAGGGGAATGAAAAACTGTTTTTT.

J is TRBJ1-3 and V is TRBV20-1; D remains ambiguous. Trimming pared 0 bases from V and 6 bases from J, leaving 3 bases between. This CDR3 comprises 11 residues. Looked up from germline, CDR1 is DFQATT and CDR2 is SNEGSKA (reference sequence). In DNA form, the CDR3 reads TGCAGTGCTAGAGATTTAAACACCATATATTTT. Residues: CSARDLNTIYF.

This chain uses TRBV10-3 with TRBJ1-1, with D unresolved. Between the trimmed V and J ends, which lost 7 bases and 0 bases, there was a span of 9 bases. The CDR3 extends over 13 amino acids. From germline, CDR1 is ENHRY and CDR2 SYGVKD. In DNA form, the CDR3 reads TGTGCCATCAAGGCGGTAATGAACACTGAAGCTTTCTTT. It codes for CAIKAVMNTEAFF.

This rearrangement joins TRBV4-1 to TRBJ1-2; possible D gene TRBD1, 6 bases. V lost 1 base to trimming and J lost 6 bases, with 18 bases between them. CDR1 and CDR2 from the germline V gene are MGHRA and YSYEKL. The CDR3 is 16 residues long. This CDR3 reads CASSQGQVLTGNGYTF. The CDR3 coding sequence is TGCGCCAGCAGCCAAGGACAGGTTCTGACTGGTAATGGCTACACCTTC.

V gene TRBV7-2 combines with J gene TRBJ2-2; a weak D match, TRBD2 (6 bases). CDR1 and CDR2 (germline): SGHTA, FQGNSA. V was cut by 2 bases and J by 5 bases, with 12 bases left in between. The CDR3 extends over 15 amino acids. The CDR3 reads CASSLSGGNTGELFF. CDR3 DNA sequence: TGTGCCAGCAGCTTATCCGGGGGAAATACCGGGGAGCTGTTTTTT. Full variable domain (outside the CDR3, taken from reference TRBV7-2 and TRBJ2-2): GAGVSQSPSNKVTEKGKDVELRCDPISGHTALYWYRQSLGQGLEFLIYFQGNSAPDKSGLPSDRFSAERTGGSVSTLTIQRTQQEDSAVYLCASSLSGGNTGELFFGEGSRLTVL.

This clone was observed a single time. The CDR3 DNA reads TGTGCCAGCAGCGTTTCCAGTCTAACCACAGATACGCAGTATTTT. Amino acids: CASSVSSLTTDTQYF. The rearrangement links TRBV9 to TRBJ2-3; no firm D call. V was cut by 2 bases and J by 2 bases, with 12 bases left in between. Germline CDR1 SGDLS, CDR2 YYNGEE. The CDR3 has 15 residues.

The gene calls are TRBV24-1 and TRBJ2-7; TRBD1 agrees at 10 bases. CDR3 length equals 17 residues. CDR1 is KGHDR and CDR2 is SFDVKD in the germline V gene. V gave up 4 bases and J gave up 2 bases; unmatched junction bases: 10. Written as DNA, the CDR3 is TGTGCCACCAGTGAAGGCAGACAGGGGGCGCCCCCCTACGAGCAGTACTTC. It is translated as CATSEGRQGAPPYEQYF.

DNA of the CDR3: TGTGCCAGCAGTTACGCCGCTGAAGCTTTCTTT. Its translation: CASSYAAEAFF. The chain employs TRBV6-6 and TRBJ1-1; D unclear. The CDR3 has 11 residues. V lost 2 bases to trimming and J lost 6 bases, with 4 bases between them. CDR1 is MNHNY and CDR2 is SVGAGI in the germline V gene (reference sequence).

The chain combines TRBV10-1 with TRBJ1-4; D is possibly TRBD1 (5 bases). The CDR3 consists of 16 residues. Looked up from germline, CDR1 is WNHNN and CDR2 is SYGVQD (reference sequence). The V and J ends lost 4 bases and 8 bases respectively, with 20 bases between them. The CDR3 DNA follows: TGCGCCAGCAGTGTCGGCGGCCTGGGGGTATCCGAAAAACTGTTTTTT. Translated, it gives CASSVGGLGVSEKLFF.

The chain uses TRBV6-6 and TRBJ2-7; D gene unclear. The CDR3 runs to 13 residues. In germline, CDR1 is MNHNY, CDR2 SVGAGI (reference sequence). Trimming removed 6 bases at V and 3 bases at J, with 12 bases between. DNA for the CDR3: TGTGCCAGCAGCCCTACTCGACACTACGAGCAGTACTTC. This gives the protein CASSPTRHYEQYF.

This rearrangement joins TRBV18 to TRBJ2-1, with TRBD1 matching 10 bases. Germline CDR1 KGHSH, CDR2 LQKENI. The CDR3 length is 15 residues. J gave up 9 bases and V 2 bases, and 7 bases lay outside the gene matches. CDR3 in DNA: TGTGCCAGCTCACCAGGACAGGGGGAATTCTTTGAGCAGTTCTTC. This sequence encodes CASSPGQGEFFEQFF.

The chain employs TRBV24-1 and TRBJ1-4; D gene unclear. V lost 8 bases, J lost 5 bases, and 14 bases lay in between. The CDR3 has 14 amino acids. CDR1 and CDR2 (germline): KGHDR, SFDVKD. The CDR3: CATNGDEDNEKLFF. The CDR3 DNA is TGTGCCACCAACGGTGACGAAGACAATGAAAAACTGTTTTTT.